The next 18 T cell receptor beta chains were all read from a single sample in a study of blood T cell repertoires in COVID-19. Generated by immunoSEQ multiplex PCR, the TCRdb table keeps only in-frame clones and is missing some. The sample has just over 250,000 clones; around nine tenths are singletons. Sample: peripheral blood. Every receptor here comes from a man in his forties who had recovered from COVID-19.

V usage is TRBV7-3 and J usage is TRBJ1-1; the D gene is possibly TRBD1 (6 bases). Looked up from germline, CDR1 is SGHTA and CDR2 is FQGTGA. The ends were cut back, 5 bases at V and 1 base at J, with 11 bases in the middle. This CDR3 spans 14 amino acids. The CDR3 spells CASSPGHQNTEAFF. The CDR3 coding sequence is TGTGCCAGCAGCCCGGGACATCAGAACACTGAAGCTTTCTTT.

The rearrangement links TRBV19 to TRBJ1-4, with D possibly matching TRBD1 (5 bases). Between the trimmed V and J ends, which lost 3 bases and 0 bases, there was a span of 11 bases. Germline CDR1 LNHDA, CDR2 SQIVND (reference sequence). This CDR3 comprises 16 residues. CDR3 residues: CASSMAETATNEKLFF. CDR3 DNA: TGTGCCAGTAGTATGGCGGAGACAGCAACTAATGAAAAACTGTTTTTT.

V gene TRBV15 combines with J gene TRBJ2-7; no clear D gene. CDR3 length: 14 residues. V lost 1 base to trimming and J lost 3 bases, with 10 bases between them. Germline V lookup: CDR1 LNHNV, CDR2 YYDKDF (reference sequence). The CDR3 spells CATSRAGSGYEQYF. CDR3 coding DNA: TGTGCCACCAGCAGAGCTGGGTCGGGCTACGAGCAGTACTTC.

V and J are TRBV19 and TRBJ1-2, with D perhaps matching TRBD1 (6 bases). Germline CDR1 LNHDA, CDR2 SQIVND (reference sequence). Deletions cut 5 bases from V and 5 bases from J, with 9 bases between. The CDR3 is made up of 12 amino acids. The CDR3 region has the DNA TGTGCCAGTAGTGTGACAGGTTATGGCTACACCTTC. It codes for CASSVTGYGYTF.

J is TRBJ2-7 and V is TRBV29-1; D call uncertain. The CDR3 spans 13 residues. Per germline, CDR1 SQVTM and CDR2 ANQGSEA. The V and J ends lost 4 bases and 0 bases respectively, with 10 bases between them. The CDR3 nucleotides are TGCAGCGTTGGGCCAGGAAGCTCCTACGAGCAGTACTTC. Protein: CSVGPGSSYEQYF.

V and J are TRBV11-2 and TRBJ2-5; 9 positions agree with TRBD2. The germline V gene encodes CDR1 SGHAT and CDR2 FQNNGV. The CDR3 covers 16 residues. V dropped 0 bases and J dropped 4; count of bases not matched to a gene: 6. CDR3 DNA sequence: TGTGCCAGCAGCTTAGATCACCCTAGCGGGATAGAGACCCAGTACTTC. This codes for CASSLDHPSGIETQYF.

The chain uses TRBV11-3 and TRBJ2-1, with 7 bases lining up with TRBD2. The trim removed 5 bases at V and 8 bases at J, leaving 9 bases unmatched. Germline CDR1 is SGHNT and CDR2 is YENEEA. The CDR3 is 14 amino acids. The CDR3, as DNA: TGTGCCAGCAGCGGCGGTGGGACTACTGATGAGCAGTTCTTC. Its protein product is CASSGGGTTDEQFF.

The chain has TRBV15 and TRBJ1-5, with D perhaps TRBD1 (6 bases). Trimming stripped 3 bases from V and 4 bases from J, with 10 bases between. Per germline, CDR1 LNHNV and CDR2 YYDKDF (reference sequence). This CDR3 is built from 14 residues. The DNA of the CDR3 is TGTGCCACCAGCAGCGGACAGACGAATCAGCCCCAGCATTTT. Its protein is CATSSGQTNQPQHF. The full variable domain, its missing parts supplied by reference TRBV15 and TRBJ1-5, is DAMVIQNPRYQVTQFGKPVTLSCSQTLNHNVMYWYQQKSSQAPKLLFHYYDKDFNNEADTPDNFQSRRPNTSFCFLDIRSPGLGDTAMYLCATSSGQTNQPQHFGDGTRLSIL.

The chain is built from TRBV5-1 and TRBJ2-7; tentative D call: TRBD2 (5 bases). With 5 bases removed from V and 6 bases from J, the gap between germline ends came to 15 bases. This CDR3 region has 13 residues. Per germline, CDR1 SGHRS and CDR2 YFSETQ. The CDR3 protein is CASSSPPGIEQYF. The CDR3, as DNA: TGCGCCAGCAGTTCGCCTCCGGGAATCGAGCAGTACTTC.

J is TRBJ1-1 and V is TRBV6-5; D gene ambiguous. Germline V lookup: CDR1 MNHEY, CDR2 SVGAGI. This CDR3 is 15 amino acids long. V lost 5 bases to trimming and J lost 1 base, with 14 bases between them. CDR3 in DNA: TGTGCCAGCAGTCGGACCCCCGAGGGGAACACTGAAGCTTTCTTT. This codes for CASSRTPEGNTEAFF.

J is TRBJ2-1 and V is TRBV27, with D unresolved. The V gene's germline CDR1 is MNHEY and CDR2 SMNVEV (reference sequence). V was clipped by 5 bases and J by 3 bases, with 11 bases between them. The CDR3 spans 14 residues. This CDR3 is CASSRSNFYNEQFF. Written as DNA, the CDR3 is TGTGCCAGCAGTCGATCAAACTTCTACAATGAGCAGTTCTTC.

This chain links TRBV12-3 or TRBV12-4 with TRBJ1-1; D remains ambiguous. The V and J ends lost 6 bases and 6 bases respectively, with 14 bases between them. This CDR3 contains 13 residues. The CDR3 loop reads CASSRGFGAEAFF. In nucleotides, the CDR3 is TGTGCCAGCAGCCGAGGGTTCGGGGCTGAAGCTTTCTTT.

The rearrangement joins TRBV3-1 (or the pseudogene TRBV3-2) to TRBJ2-1; D not certain. Trimming cost V 0 bases and J 7 bases, with 7 bases left between them. The CDR3 is 13 residues long. The germline CDR1 and CDR2 sequences are LGHDT and YNNKEL (reference sequence). Written as DNA, the CDR3 is TGTGCCAGCAGCCAAGATCTTCGGAATGAGCAGTTCTTC. Amino acid sequence: CASSQDLRNEQFF.

The rearrangement uses TRBV7-6 and TRBJ2-2; 14 nucleotides match TRBD2. Germline CDR1 SGHVS, CDR2 FNYEAQ. This CDR3 has 16 residues. V dropped 5 bases and J dropped 4; count of bases not matched to a gene: 3. CDR3 sequence (DNA): TGTGCCAGCAGCCTGACTAGCGGGAGGGTCACCGGGGAGCTGTTTTTT. This encodes CASSLTSGRVTGELFF. Variable domain in full (rest from reference TRBV7-6 and TRBJ2-2): GAGVSQSPRYKVTKRGQDVALRCDPISGHVSLYWYRQALGQGPEFLTYFNYEAQQDKSGLPNDRFSAERPEGSISTLTIQRTEQRDSAMYRCASSLTSGRVTGELFFGEGSRLTVL.

This clone appeared once. V and J are TRBV29-1 and TRBJ1-4; TRBD1 matches 8 bases. With 7 bases clipped from V and 8 bases from J, the junction kept 6 bases outside the gene matches. The germline gives CDR1 SQVTM, CDR2 ANQGSEA. This CDR3 spans 12 amino acids. The CDR3 reads CSARTGREKLFF. The DNA for the CDR3 is TGCAGCGCCAGGACAGGGCGGGAAAAACTGTTTTTT.

The chain uses TRBV25-1 and TRBJ1-1, with D maybe TRBD1 (5 bases). The V end was cut by 8 bases, the J end by 2 bases, with 15 bases between. Germline-derived CDR1 and CDR2 are MGHDK and SYGVNS. The CDR3 totals 14 residues. Here the CDR3 reads CASAPFGGNTEAFF. The CDR3 DNA sequence: TGTGCCAGCGCCCCGTTCGGGGGAAACACTGAAGCTTTCTTT.

The chain carries TRBV7-9 and TRBJ1-6; D gene uncertain. Between the trimmed V and J ends, which lost 9 bases and 8 bases, there was a span of 20 bases. Germline loops: CDR1 SEHNR, CDR2 FQNEAQ (reference sequence). The CDR3 sequence is 15 residues long. The CDR3 is CASRSEFRVDSPLHF. CDR3 sequence (DNA): TGTGCCAGTAGATCGGAGTTCCGGGTGGATTCACCCCTCCACTTT. Supplemented by reference TRBV7-9 and TRBJ1-6, the full variable domain reads DTGVSQNPRHKITKRGQNVTFRCDPISEHNRLYWYRQTLGQGPEFLTYFQNEAQLEKSRLLSDRFSAERPKGSFSTLEIQRTEQGDSAMYLCASRSEFRVDSPLHFGNGTRLTVT.

V gene TRBV27 combines with J gene TRBJ2-3; 8 nucleotides align to TRBD2. J lost 7 bases, V lost 1 base, and 13 bases had no gene match. Germline V gives CDR1 MNHEY, CDR2 SMNVEV (reference sequence). CDR3 length equals 17 residues. The CDR3 region has the DNA TGTGCCAGCAGTTTATTTAGTCTAGCGGGCCAACCTAATACGCAGTATTTT. Its protein product is CASSLFSLAGQPNTQYF.